This TCR beta chain came from a study of Ad26.COV2.S vaccination and SARS-CoV-2 variants. Study-level points and caveats: Analyses of TCR breadth and depth may have underestimated total T cell responses. Breadth of non-spike TCRs did not differ between vaccinees and placebo recipients.

The protocol was immunoSEQ multiplex PCR, while the TCRdb copy is restricted to in-frame clones and leaves out a portion. The sample shows about 480,000 clones, around 88% of them seen only once. Germline CDR1 MDHEN, CDR2 SYDVKM. CDR3 length equals 11 residues. Trimming shortened V by 10 bases and J by 8 bases, and 14 bases separated the two germline ends. As regards this clone: Its antigen remains unknown.

This sample's treatment: some 20 received Ad26.COV2.S at low or high dose, single or two shots; roughly five received placebo; per-sample allocation not given. Sampling was done on day 63 after the first vaccine or placebo injection. This TCR came from a person between 18 and 65 years old who received the Ad26.COV2.S COVID-19 vaccine or a placebo. The chain links TRBV28 to TRBJ1-1; no reliable D call. The sequenced sample was peripheral blood, obtained in a trial of Ad26.COV2.S vaccine versus placebo. In DNA, the CDR3 is TGTGCCACCCAGCCACTCGGCGAAGCTTTCTTT. Its protein is CATQPLGEAFF.